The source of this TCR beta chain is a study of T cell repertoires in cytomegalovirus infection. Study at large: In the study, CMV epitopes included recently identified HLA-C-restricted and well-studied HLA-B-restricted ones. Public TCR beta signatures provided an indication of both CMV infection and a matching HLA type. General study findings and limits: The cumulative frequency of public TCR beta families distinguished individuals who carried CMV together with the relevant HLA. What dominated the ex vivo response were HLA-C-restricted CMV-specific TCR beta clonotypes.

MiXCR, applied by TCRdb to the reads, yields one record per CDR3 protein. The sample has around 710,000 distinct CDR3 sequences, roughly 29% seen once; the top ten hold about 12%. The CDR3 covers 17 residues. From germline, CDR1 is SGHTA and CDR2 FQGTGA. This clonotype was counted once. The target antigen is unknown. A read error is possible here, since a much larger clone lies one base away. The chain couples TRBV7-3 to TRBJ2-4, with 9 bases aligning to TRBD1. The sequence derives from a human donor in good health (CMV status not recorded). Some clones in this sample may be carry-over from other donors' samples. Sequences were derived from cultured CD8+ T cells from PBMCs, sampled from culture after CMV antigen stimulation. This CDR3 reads CASSSNRGRRTKDIQYF. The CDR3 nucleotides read TGTGCCAGCAGTTCAAACAGGGGGCGCCGGACCAAAGACATTCAGTACTTC.